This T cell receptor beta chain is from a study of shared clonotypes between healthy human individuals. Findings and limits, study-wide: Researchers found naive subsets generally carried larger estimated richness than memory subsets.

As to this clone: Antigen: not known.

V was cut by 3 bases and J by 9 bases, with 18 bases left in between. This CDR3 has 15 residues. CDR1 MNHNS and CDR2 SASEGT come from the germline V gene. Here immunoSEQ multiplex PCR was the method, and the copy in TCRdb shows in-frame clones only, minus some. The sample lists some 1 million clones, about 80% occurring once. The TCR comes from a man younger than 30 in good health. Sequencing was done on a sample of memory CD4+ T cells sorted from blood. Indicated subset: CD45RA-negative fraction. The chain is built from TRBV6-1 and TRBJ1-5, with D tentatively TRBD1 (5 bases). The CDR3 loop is CASSEGRPTTGPQHF. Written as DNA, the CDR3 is TGTGCCAGCAGTGAGGGTCGACCGACTACAGGGCCCCAGCATTTT.